This TCR beta chain was identified in a study of cytomegalovirus exposure and HLA in healthy donors. Overall study findings and caveats: The investigators catalogued 150 or so TCR beta chains as cytomegalovirus-associated.

Germline CDR1 is GTSNPN and CDR2 is SVGIG (reference sequence). Trimming pared 4 bases from V and 9 bases from J, leaving 19 bases between. The CDR3 extends over 15 amino acids. In this sample, this clone turned up once. As yet, its antigen is unknown. PCR was performed using 60 Vbeta and 13 Jbeta primers. The data were produced by immunoSEQ multiplex PCR, yet TCRdb's version contains in-frame clones alone and is incomplete. The table lists tens of thousands of clones, roughly 79% of them singletons. This rearrangement joins TRBV30 to TRBJ1-6; D is perhaps TRBD1 (5 bases). This TCR came from a woman in her forties in good health and CMV-seronegative. Sequencing input: PBMCs. CDR3 sequence: CAWTQWRGSASPLHF. The DNA for the CDR3 is TGTGCCTGGACTCAATGGAGGGGTTCGGCTTCACCCCTCCACTTT.